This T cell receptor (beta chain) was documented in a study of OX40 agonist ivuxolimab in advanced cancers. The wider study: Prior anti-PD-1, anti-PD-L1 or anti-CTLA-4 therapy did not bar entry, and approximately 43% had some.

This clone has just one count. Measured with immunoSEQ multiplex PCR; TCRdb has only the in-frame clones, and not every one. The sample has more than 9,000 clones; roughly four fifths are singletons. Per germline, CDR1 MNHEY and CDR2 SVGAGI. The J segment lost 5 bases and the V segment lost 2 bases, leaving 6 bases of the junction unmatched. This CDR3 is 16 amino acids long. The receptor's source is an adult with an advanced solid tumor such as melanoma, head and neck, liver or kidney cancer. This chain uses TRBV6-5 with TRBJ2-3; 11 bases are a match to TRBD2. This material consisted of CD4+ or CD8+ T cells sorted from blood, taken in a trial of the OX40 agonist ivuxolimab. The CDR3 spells CASSYQTSGAGDTQYF. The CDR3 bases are TGTGCCAGCAGTTACCAGACTAGCGGGGCGGGAGATACGCAGTATTTT.